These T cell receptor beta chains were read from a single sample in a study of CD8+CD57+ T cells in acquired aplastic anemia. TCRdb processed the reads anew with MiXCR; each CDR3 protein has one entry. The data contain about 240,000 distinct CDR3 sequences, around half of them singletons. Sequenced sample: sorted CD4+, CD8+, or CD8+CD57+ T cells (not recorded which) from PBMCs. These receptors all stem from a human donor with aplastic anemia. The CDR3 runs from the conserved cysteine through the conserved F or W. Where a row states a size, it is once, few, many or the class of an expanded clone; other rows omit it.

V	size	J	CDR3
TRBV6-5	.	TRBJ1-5	CASSNGQKNQPQHF
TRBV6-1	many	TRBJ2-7	CASSELLTSGRGRQYF
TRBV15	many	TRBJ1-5	CATSRDSSGLNQPQHF
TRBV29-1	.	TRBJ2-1	CSVGGGLESYNEQFF
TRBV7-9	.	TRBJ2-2	CASSEGANTGELFF
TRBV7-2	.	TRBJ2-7	CAWSVLPIYEQYF
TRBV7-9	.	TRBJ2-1	CASSSRQPHNEQFF
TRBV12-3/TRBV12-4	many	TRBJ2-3	CASSTGQEDPDTQYF
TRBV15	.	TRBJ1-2	CATSRDRLQDGYTF
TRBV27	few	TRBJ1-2	CASSSTGFPNYGYTF
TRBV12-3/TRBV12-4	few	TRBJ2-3	CASSLGVNTDTQYF
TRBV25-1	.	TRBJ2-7	CASSEMSPGSPYEQYF
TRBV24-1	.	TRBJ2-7	CATSPRSEQYF
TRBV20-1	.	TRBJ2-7	CSARDPSTSGRADEQYF
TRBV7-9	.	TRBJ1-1	CASSPRVALNTEAFF
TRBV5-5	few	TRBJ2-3	CASSLDGREEQYF
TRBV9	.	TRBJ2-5	CASSPRQGETQYF
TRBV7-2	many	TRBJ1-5	CASSYRDFQPQHF
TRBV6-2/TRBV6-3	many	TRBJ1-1	CASSHKTGVTEAFF
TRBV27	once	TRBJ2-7	CASSFTSGNLYEQYF
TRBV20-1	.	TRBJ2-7	CSARTQLTYEQYF
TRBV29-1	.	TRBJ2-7	CSVHAGTSGYEQYF
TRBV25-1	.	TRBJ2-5	CASSDPGSAGETQYF
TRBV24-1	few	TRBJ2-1	CATSDPLYEQFF
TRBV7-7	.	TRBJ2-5	CASSLGGVGEETQYF
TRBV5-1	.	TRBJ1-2	CASSNFPGQGPGGYGYTF